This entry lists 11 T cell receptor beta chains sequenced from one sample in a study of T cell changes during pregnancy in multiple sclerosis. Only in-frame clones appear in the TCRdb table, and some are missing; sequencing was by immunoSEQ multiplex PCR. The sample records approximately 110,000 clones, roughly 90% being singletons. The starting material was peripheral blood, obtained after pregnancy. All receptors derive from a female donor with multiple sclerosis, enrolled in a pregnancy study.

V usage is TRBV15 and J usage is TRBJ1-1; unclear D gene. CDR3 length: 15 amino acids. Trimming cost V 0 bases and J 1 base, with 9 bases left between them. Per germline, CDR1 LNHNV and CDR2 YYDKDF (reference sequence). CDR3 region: CATSRDQFPNTEAFF. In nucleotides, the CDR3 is TGTGCCACCAGCAGAGATCAGTTCCCGAACACTGAAGCTTTCTTT.

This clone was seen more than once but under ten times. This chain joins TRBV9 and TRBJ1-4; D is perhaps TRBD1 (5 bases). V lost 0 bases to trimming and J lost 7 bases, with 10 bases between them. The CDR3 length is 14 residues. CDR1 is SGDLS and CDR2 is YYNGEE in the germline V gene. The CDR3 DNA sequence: TGTGCCAGCAGCGTAGGCCAGGGAGGTGAAAAACTGTTTTTT. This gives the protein CASSVGQGGEKLFF.

This CDR3 reads CASSPRAGDGYTF. The DNA of the CDR3 is TGTGCCAGCAGCCCCCGGGCGGGGGACGGCTACACCTTC. The chain has TRBV11-2 and TRBJ1-2; D may be TRBD1 (5 bases). CDR1 and CDR2 (germline): SGHAT, FQNNGV. The CDR3 runs to 13 residues. The ends were cut back, 5 bases at V and 8 bases at J, with 15 bases in the middle.

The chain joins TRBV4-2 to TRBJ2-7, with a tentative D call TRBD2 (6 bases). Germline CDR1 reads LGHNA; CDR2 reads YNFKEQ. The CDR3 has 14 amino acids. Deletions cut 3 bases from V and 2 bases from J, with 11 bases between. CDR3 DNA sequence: TGTGCCAGCAGCCAGCTAGCGAGGCCCTACGAGCAGTACTTC. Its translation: CASSQLARPYEQYF.

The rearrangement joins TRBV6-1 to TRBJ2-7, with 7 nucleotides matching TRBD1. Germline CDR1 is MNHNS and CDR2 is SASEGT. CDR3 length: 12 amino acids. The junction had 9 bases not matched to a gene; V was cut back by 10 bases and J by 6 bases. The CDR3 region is CAIGQERAEQYF. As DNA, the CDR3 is TGTGCCATCGGACAGGAAAGGGCCGAGCAGTACTTC.

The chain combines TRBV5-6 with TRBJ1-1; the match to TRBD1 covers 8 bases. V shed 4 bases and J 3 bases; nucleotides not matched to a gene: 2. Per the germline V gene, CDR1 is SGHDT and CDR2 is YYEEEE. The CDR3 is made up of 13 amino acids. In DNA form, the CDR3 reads TGTGCCAGCAGCCTGGACAGGGACACTGAAGCTTTCTTT. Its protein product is CASSLDRDTEAFF.

CDR3 amino acids: CASSPGGSVGNEQFF. The CDR3 DNA reads TGTGCCAGCAGCCCCGGGGGTAGTGTTGGCAATGAGCAGTTCTTC. This sequence joins TRBV5-6 and TRBJ2-1, with a weak D call TRBD2 (6 bases). CDR1 is SGHDT, CDR2 YYEEEE, per germline. The CDR3 is made up of 15 amino acids. Trimming cost V 4 bases and J 6 bases, with 17 bases left between them.

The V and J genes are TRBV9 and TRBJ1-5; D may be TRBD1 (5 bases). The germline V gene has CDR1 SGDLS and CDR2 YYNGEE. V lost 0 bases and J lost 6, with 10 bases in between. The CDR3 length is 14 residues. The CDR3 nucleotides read TGTGCCAGCAGCGTAGGGGCAGGGTTTCAGCCCCAGCATTTT. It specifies CASSVGAGFQPQHF.

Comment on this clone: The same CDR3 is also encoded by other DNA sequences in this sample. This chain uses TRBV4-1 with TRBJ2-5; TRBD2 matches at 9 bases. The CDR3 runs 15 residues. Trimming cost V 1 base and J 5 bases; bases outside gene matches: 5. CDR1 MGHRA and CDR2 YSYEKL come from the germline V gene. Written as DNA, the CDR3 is TGCGCCAGCAGCCAAGGGACTAGCGTAAGGGAGACCCAGTACTTC. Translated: CASSQGTSVRETQYF.

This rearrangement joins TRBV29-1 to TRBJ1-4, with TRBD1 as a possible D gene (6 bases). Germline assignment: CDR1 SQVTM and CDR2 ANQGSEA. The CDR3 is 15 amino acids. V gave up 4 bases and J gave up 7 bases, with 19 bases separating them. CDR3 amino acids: CSVGRQVKESEKLFF. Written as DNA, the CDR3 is TGCAGCGTTGGGAGACAGGTGAAAGAGAGTGAAAAACTGTTTTTT. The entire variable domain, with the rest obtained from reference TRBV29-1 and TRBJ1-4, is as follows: SAVISQKPSRDICQRGTSLTIQCQVDSQVTMMFWYRQQPGQSLTLIATANQGSEATYESGFVIDKFPISRPNLTFSTLTVSNMSPEDSSIYLCSVGRQVKESEKLFFGSGTQLSVL.

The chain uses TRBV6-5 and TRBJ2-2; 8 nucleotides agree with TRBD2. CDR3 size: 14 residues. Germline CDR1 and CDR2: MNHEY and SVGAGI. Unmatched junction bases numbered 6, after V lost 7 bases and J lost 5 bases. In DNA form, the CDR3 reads TGTGCCAGCAAGCCAGCGGGGGTTACCGGGGAGCTGTTTTTT. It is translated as CASKPAGVTGELFF.